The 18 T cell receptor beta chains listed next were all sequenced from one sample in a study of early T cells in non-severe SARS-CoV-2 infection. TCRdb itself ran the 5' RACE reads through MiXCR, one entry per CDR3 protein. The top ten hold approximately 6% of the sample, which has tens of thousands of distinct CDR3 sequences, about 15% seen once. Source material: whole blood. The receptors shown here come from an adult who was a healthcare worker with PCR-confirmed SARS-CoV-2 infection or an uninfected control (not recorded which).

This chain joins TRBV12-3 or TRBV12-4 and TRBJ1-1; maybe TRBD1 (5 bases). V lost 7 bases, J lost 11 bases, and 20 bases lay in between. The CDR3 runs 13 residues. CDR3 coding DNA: TGTGCCAGCACTACTCGGCGGGGGAGAGGCGCTTTCTTT. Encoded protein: CASTTRRGRGAFF.

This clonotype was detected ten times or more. CDR3 DNA sequence: TGTGCCAGCAGCTTAGCGGAGGGACACACAGATACGCAGTATTTT. As protein: CASSLAEGHTDTQYF. This chain uses TRBV7-6 with TRBJ2-3, with D tentatively TRBD1 or TRBD2 (6 bases each). Deletions cut 0 bases from V and 2 bases from J, with 9 bases between. The V gene's germline CDR1 is SGHVS and CDR2 FNYEAQ. There are 15 residues in the CDR3.

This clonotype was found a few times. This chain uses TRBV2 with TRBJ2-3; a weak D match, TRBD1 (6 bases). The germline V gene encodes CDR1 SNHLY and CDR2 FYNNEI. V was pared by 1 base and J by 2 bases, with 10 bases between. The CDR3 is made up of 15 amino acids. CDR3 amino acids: CASSEERGSTDTQYF. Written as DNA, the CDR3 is TGTGCCAGCAGTGAAGAAAGGGGGTCCACAGATACGCAGTATTTT.

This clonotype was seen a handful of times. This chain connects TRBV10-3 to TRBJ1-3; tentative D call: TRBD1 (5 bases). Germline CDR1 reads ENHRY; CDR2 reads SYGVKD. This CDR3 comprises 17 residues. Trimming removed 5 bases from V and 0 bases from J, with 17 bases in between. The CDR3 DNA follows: TGTGCCATCAGTCCCTCTTACAGGTCCACCTCTGGAAACACCATATATTTT. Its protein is CAISPSYRSTSGNTIYF.

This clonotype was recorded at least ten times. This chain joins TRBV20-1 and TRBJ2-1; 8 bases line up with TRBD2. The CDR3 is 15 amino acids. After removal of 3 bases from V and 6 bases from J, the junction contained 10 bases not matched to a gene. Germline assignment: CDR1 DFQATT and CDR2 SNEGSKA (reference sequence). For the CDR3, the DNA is TGCAGTGCTAGTGAGAGCGGGAGTCCACCCAATGAGCAGTTCTTC. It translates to CSASESGSPPNEQFF.

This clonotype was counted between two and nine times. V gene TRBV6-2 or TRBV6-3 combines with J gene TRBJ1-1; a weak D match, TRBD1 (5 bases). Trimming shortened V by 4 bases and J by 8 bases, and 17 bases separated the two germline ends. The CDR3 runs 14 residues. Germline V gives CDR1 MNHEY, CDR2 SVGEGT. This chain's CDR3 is CASSSHMGPEEAFF. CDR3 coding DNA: TGTGCCAGCAGTTCTCATATGGGGCCCGAAGAAGCTTTCTTT.

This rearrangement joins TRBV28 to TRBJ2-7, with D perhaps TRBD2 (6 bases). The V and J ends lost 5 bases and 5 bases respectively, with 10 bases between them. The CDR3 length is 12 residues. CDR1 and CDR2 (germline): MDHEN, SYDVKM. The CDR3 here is CASSATSHEQYF. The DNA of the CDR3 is TGTGCCAGCAGTGCGACTAGTCACGAGCAGTACTTC.

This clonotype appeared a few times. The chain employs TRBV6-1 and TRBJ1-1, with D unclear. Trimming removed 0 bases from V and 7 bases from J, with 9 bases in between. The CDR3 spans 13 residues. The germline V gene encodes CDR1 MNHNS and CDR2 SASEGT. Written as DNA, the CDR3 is TGTGCCAGCAGTGAAGCGTGGGCGCGTGAAGCTTTCTTT. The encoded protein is CASSEAWAREAFF.

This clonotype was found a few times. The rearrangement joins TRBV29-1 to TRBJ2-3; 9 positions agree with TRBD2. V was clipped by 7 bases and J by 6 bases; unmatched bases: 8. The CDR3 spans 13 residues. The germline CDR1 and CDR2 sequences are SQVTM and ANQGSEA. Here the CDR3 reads CSGSSGIGDTQYF. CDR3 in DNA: TGCAGCGGATCTAGCGGGATAGGTGATACGCAGTATTTT.

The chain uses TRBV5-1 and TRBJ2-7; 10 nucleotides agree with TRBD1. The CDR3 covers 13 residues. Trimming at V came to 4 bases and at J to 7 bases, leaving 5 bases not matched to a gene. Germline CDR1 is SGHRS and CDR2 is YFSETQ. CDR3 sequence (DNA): TGCGCCAGCAGCGGACCGGGACAGGGGGAGCAGTACTTC. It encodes CASSGPGQGEQYF.

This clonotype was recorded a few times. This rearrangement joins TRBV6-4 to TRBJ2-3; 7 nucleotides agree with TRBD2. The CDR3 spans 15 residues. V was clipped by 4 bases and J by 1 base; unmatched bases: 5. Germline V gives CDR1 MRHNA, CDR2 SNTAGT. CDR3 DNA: TGTGCCAGCAGTGCGGAGCGGGACGGCACAGATACGCAGTATTTT. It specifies CASSAERDGTDTQYF.

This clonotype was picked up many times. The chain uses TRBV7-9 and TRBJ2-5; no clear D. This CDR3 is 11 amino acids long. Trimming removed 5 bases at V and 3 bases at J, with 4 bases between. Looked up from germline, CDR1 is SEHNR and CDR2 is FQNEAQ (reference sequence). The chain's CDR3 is CASSAKETQYF. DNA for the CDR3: TGTGCCAGCAGCGCCAAAGAGACCCAGTACTTC.

The CDR3 region is CASAFSDRFVRNTGELFF. The DNA of the CDR3 is TGTGCTAGTGCCTTCAGCGATCGATTTGTCCGAAACACCGGGGAGCTGTTTTTT. The chain is built from TRBV12-5 and TRBJ2-2, with D hard to call. This CDR3 comprises 18 residues. From germline, CDR1 is LGHNT and CDR2 FRNRAP. V gave up 7 bases and J gave up 2 bases, with 23 bases separating them. The whole variable domain, filled in from reference TRBV12-5 and TRBJ2-2, reads DARVTQTPRHKVTEMGQEVTMRCQPILGHNTVFWYRQTMMQGLELLAYFRNRAPLDDSGMPKDRFSAEMPDATLATLKIQPSEPRDSAVYFCASAFSDRFVRNTGELFFGEGSRLTVL.

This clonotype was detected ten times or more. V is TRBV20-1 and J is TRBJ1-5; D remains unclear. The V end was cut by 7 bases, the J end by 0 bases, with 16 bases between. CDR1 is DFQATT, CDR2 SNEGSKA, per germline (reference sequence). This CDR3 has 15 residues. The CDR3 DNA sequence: TGCAGTGTCCGCAGGCGGGATTATAGCAATCAGCCCCAGCATTTT. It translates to CSVRRRDYSNQPQHF.

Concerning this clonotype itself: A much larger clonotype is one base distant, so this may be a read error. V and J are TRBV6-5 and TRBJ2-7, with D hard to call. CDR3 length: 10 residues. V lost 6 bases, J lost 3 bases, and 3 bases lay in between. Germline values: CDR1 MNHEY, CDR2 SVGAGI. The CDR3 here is CASRDYEQYF. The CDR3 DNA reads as TGTGCCAGCAGGGACTACGAGCAGTACTTC.

The CDR3 bases are TGTGCCAGCAGCTTATTGACAGGAGACCAAGAGACCCAGTACTTC. It specifies CASSLLTGDQETQYF. The chain couples TRBV11-2 to TRBJ2-5; a weak D match, TRBD1 (6 bases). V was clipped by 2 bases and J by 0 bases, with 10 bases between them. This CDR3 is 15 amino acids long. The germline gives CDR1 SGHAT, CDR2 FQNNGV.

The DNA for the CDR3 is TGTGCCAGCAGCTCCCTCTGGCGGGCGACTGATGAGCAGTTCTTC. This codes for CASSSLWRATDEQFF. The chain has TRBV7-9 and TRBJ2-1; D perhaps matches TRBD2 (5 bases). Germline V gene lookup returns CDR1 SEHNR and CDR2 FQNEAQ (reference sequence). Between the trimmed V and J ends, which lost 4 bases and 8 bases, there was a span of 18 bases. There are 15 residues in the CDR3. The full variable domain, completed using reference TRBV7-9 and TRBJ2-1, is DTGVSQNPRHKITKRGQNVTFRCDPISEHNRLYWYRQTLGQGPEFLTYFQNEAQLEKSRLLSDRFSAERPKGSFSTLEIQRTEQGDSAMYLCASSSLWRATDEQFFGPGTRLTVL.

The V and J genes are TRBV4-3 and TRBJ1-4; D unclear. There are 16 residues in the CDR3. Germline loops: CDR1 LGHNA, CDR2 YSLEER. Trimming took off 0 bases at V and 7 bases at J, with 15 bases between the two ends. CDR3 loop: CASSQDRWGTGEKLFF. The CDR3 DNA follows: TGCGCCAGCAGCCAAGATCGATGGGGTACGGGTGAAAAACTGTTTTTT.